This TCR beta chain emerged from a study of blood T cells in healthy people across ages. CDR1 SQVTM and CDR2 ANQGSEA come from the germline V gene. The CDR3 loop spans 12 amino acids. Trimming took off 1 base at V and 4 bases at J, with 8 bases between the two ends. Findings of the study overall: Roughly linear declines in TCR beta diversity per million T cells occurred with age.

This clonotype was detected only a few times. The antigen is not known. Together with a sample-barcoded 5' primer, a J-beta primer mix was included in a second PCR lasting about 7 to 12 cycles. In TCRdb, the 5' RACE reads were re-called with MiXCR into one record per CDR3 protein. The sample lists more than 800,000 distinct CDR3 sequences, roughly 45% occurring once. Researchers collected approximately 9.5 milliliters of peripheral blood from every single donor. Specimen: blood. The source of this sequence is a woman aged 55-69 years in good health. This rearrangement joins TRBV29-1 to TRBJ2-7, with D hard to call. The CDR3 DNA follows: TGCAGCGTTGAAGTCCAGGATTACGAGCAGTACTTC. This encodes CSVEVQDYEQYF.